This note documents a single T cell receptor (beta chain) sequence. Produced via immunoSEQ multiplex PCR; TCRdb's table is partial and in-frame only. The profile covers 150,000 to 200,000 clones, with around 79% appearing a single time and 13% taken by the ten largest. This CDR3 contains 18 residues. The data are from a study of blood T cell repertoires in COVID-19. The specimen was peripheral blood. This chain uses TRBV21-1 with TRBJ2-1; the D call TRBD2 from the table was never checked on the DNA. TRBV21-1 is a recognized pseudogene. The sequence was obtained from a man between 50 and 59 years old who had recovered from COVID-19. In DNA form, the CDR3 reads TGTGCCAGCAGCACGGGACGGCGGGGGACTAGTTTCAGCAATGAGCAGTTCTTC. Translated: CASSTGRRGTSFSNEQFF.